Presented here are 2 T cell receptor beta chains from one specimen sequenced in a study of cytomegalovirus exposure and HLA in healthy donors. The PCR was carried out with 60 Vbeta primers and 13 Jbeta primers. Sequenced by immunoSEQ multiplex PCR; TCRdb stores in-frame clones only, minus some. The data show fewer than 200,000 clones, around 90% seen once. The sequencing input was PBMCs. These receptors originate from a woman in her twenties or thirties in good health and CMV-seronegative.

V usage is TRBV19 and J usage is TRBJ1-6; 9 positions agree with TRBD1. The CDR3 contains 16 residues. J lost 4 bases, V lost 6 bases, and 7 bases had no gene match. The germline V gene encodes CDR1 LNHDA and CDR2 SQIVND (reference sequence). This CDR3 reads CASRTGTGSYNSPLHF. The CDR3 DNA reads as TGTGCCAGTAGGACCGGGACAGGGTCTTATAATTCACCCCTCCACTTT.

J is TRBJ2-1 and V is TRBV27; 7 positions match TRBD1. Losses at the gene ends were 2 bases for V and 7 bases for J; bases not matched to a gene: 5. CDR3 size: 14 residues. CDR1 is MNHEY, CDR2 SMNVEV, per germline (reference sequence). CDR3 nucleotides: TGTGCCAGCAGTTTACTTACAGGGGAAAATGAGCAGTTCTTC. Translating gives CASSLLTGENEQFF.